The clone carrying this T cell receptor beta chain was recorded once. These data are taken from a study of blood T cell repertoires in COVID-19. Across the whole study: Both acute and convalescent COVID-19 samples were obtained from the United States, Italy and Spain.

The CDR3 is 15 residues long. Germline CDR1 is SGDLS and CDR2 is YYNGEE. J was trimmed by 10 bases and V by 3 bases; bases with no gene match: 12. Authors' analysis steps: How many nucleated cells were present was estimated from reference gene primer amplification. TCRdb keeps only in-frame clones here, not all; method: immunoSEQ multiplex PCR. That table furnishes V, J and clone size, whereas the DNA furnished D and trimming. The sample includes more than 200,000 clones, approximately 88% of them seen just once. The chain has TRBV9 and TRBJ2-1; 8 positions agree with TRBD1. The specimen sequenced was peripheral blood. The sequence was collected from a woman in her thirties with COVID-19, enrolled during active disease. CDR3 nucleotides: TGTGCCAGCAGCGCAGGGGGCGAGGGAAAATGGGAGCAGTTCTTC. Its protein is CASSAGGEGKWEQFF. Full variable domain (rest looked up from reference TRBV9 and TRBJ2-1): DSGVTQTPKHLITATGQRVTLRCSPRSGDLSVYWYQQSLDQGLQFLIQYYNGEERAKGNILERFSAQQFPDLHSELNLSSLELGDSALYFCASSAGGEGKWEQFFGPGTRLTVL.